The 5 T cell receptor beta chains below all came from one sample that was sequenced in a study of blood T cell repertoires in COVID-19. Measured with immunoSEQ multiplex PCR; TCRdb has only the in-frame clones, and not every one. The sample has 200,000 to 250,000 clones, around 83% seen once; the top ten hold less than 3.5%. Sequences were obtained from peripheral blood. Receptors originate from a woman between 18 and 29 years old with acute or convalescent COVID-19.

This clone was recorded at least ten times. This rearrangement joins TRBV7-9 to TRBJ2-1; 10 nucleotides align to TRBD2. Unmatched junction bases numbered 8, after V lost 0 bases and J lost 3 bases. CDR1 is SEHNR and CDR2 is FQNEAQ in the germline V gene (reference sequence). The CDR3 extends over 18 amino acids. DNA of the CDR3: TGTGCCAGCAGCTTAGCCCCTCCGGGACTAGCGATCTACAATGAGCAGTTCTTC. It specifies CASSLAPPGLAIYNEQFF.

The J gene is TRBJ2-3, the V gene TRBV9, with D possibly being TRBD1 (5 bases). Germline V gene lookup returns CDR1 SGDLS and CDR2 YYNGEE. V was shortened by 0 bases and J by 2 bases, with 10 bases between the two germline ends. The CDR3 is 15 amino acids. CDR3 DNA sequence: TGTGCCAGCAGCGTAGGGGGCGGAAACACAGATACGCAGTATTTT. Translated: CASSVGGGNTDTQYF.

This clone was counted a few times. DNA of the CDR3: TGTGCCTGGAGCAGTAGGGGGCTTGGCTACACCTTC. Translation gives CAWSSRGLGYTF. The V and J genes are TRBV30 and TRBJ1-2; 7 bases line up with TRBD1. CDR1 and CDR2 from the germline V gene are GTSNPN and SVGIG (reference sequence). This CDR3 region has 12 residues. The trim removed 3 bases at V and 7 bases at J, leaving 5 bases unmatched. Full variable domain (missing parts from reference TRBV30 and TRBJ1-2): SQTIHQWPATLVQPVGSPLSLECTVEGTSNPNLYWYRQAAGRGLQLLFYSVGIGQISSEVPQNLSASRPQDRQFILSSKKLLLSDSGFYLCAWSSRGLGYTFGSGTRLTVV.

The chain links TRBV5-4 to TRBJ1-2, with no clear D. This CDR3 has 16 amino acids. The V gene lost 4 bases and the J gene lost 5 bases, with 21 bases spanning the gap. Germline CDR1 SGHNT, CDR2 YYREEE (reference sequence). The CDR3 region has the DNA TGTGCCAGCAGCGAAACAGTGTCGTCTCTCTATTATGGCTACACCTTC. This translates into CASSETVSSLYYGYTF.

In this sample, this clone turned up a few times. This chain uses TRBV7-8 with TRBJ2-5, with 13 bases that match TRBD2. There are 18 residues in the CDR3. Germline CDR1 is SGHVS and CDR2 is FQNEAQ. The V and J ends lost 6 bases and 3 bases, in that order; junction bases with no gene match: 13. The chain's CDR3 is CASRSTRTGLAGEETQYF. Written as DNA, the CDR3 is TGTGCCAGCAGATCCACAAGGACAGGACTAGCGGGAGAAGAGACCCAGTACTTC.